This is a list of T cell receptor beta chains from one sample in a study of blood T cell repertoires in COVID-19. Profiling relied on immunoSEQ multiplex PCR, and the TCRdb table lists in-frame clones only, not all of them. Of about 180,000 clones detected, about 84% appear once; the ten largest clones hold around 9%. Sample: PBMCs or T cells enriched from blood (not recorded which). The source is a woman in her 30s who had recovered from COVID-19. Both conserved end residues are part of each CDR3. The D gene is left open where the match is weak. Part of the rows lack a size; the others show once, few, many or a class for expanded clones.

J: TRBJ2-3
V: TRBV29-1
size: .
D: TRBD2
DNA: TGCAGCGTTGAAACTAGCGCTAGCACAGATACGCAGTATTTT
CDR3: CSVETSASTDTQYF

J: TRBJ2-7
V: TRBV28
size: once
D: TRBD2
DNA: TGTGCCAGCAGTTTGAGGCGGGAGCAATTTAGCGAGCAGTACTTC
CDR3: CASSLRREQFSEQYF

J: TRBJ2-1
V: TRBV5-1
size: .
D: TRBD2
DNA: TGCGCCAGCAGCTTGCAGGGCGGGGGAAATGAGCAGTTCTTC
CDR3: CASSLQGGGNEQFF

J: TRBJ2-1
V: TRBV7-9
size: .
D: TRBD1
DNA: TGTGCCAGCCGGCGGCCGGGACAGGGTGGGAATGAGCAGTTCTTC
CDR3: CASRRPGQGGNEQFF

J: TRBJ2-7
V: TRBV28
size: .
D: TRBD2
DNA: TGTGCCAGCAGTTTTCCCCCTCGGCGGGAGGAGGGATCCTACGAGCAGTACTTC
CDR3: CASSFPPRREEGSYEQYF

J: TRBJ2-7
V: TRBV5-6
size: .
D: TRBD1
DNA: TGTGCCAGCAGCTTGGGACGTTCGGGACAGGATGCCTTC
CDR3: CASSLGRSGQDAF

J: TRBJ1-5
V: TRBV5-1
size: .
D: .
DNA: TGCGCCAGCAGCTTGGCCCTCGGGGGATGCAATCAGCCCCAGCATTTT
CDR3: CASSLALGGCNQPQHF

J: TRBJ1-2
V: TRBV18
size: .
D: TRBD1
DNA: TGTGCCAGCTCACCGGGGGACAGGGTCTATGGCTACACCTTC
CDR3: CASSPGDRVYGYTF

J: TRBJ1-1
V: TRBV28
size: .
D: .
DNA: TGTGCCAGCAGTTTGTCCCTCGCGGGACCCCAGTACACTGAAGCTTTCTTT
CDR3: CASSLSLAGPQYTEAFF

J: TRBJ2-3
V: TRBV7-2
size: .
D: .
DNA: TGTGCCAGCAGCTGGCCCTTGTCGGACAGAGAGGGGACAGATACGCAGTATTTT
CDR3: CASSWPLSDREGTDTQYF

J: TRBJ2-7
V: TRBV19
size: few
D: .
DNA: TGTGCCAGTAGTATAAGGTCGGGACTGGCCTACGAGCAGTACTTC
CDR3: CASSIRSGLAYEQYF

J: TRBJ1-6
V: TRBV3-1/TRBV3-2
size: .
D: .
DNA: TGTGCCAGCAGCCTTTTGGCCCGTTCTCAATCACCCCTCCACTTT
CDR3: CASSLLARSQSPLHF

J: TRBJ2-3
V: TRBV11-2
size: .
D: TRBD1
DNA: TGTGCCAGCAGCCGGGGTGAGGGGCCGACAGGGGGCTTAGGGGATACGCAGTATTTT
CDR3: CASSRGEGPTGGLGDTQYF

J: TRBJ2-1
V: TRBV7-3
size: .
D: TRBD2
DNA: TGTGCCAGCAGCTTAACTAGCGGGAGTTGGGATGAGCAGTTCTTC
CDR3: CASSLTSGSWDEQFF

J: TRBJ1-1
V: TRBV6-5
size: .
D: .
DNA: TGTGCCAGCAGGAAGACAGAGAACACTGAAGCTTTCTTT
CDR3: CASRKTENTEAFF

J: TRBJ1-3
V: TRBV9
size: .
D: .
DNA: TGTGCCAGCAGCCCAACGGGAGACACCATATATTTT
CDR3: CASSPTGDTIYF

J: TRBJ1-1
V: TRBV30
size: .
D: TRBD1
DNA: TGTGCCTGGAGTAGACAGGGCTACACTGAAGCTTTCTTT
CDR3: CAWSRQGYTEAFF

J: TRBJ2-6
V: TRBV30
size: .
D: .
DNA: TGTGCCTGGAGTGTAGAATTTGGGCAGTTTCTGACTTTC
CDR3: CAWSVEFGQFLTF

J: TRBJ2-5
V: TRBV12-3/TRBV12-4
size: .
D: .
DNA: TGTGCCAGCAGTTTACTCGGGGAGACCCAGTACTTC
CDR3: CASSLLGETQYF

J: TRBJ2-3
V: TRBV5-1
size: .
D: TRBD2
DNA: TGCGCCAGCAGCCAAGGACTAGCGGGAGTCGGGACAGATACGCAGTATTTT
CDR3: CASSQGLAGVGTDTQYF

J: TRBJ1-6
V: TRBV29-1
size: .
D: TRBD1
DNA: TGCAGCGTTGGGCAGGGGGCTGGATCACCCCTCCACTTT
CDR3: CSVGQGAGSPLHF

J: TRBJ2-5
V: TRBV12-5
size: .
D: .
DNA: TGTGCTAGTGCCCAAGAGCCAGGGGGGGAGACCCAGTACTTC
CDR3: CASAQEPGGETQYF

J: TRBJ2-5
V: TRBV18
size: .
D: TRBD2
DNA: TGTGCCAGCTCACCACGGGAGGGAGAAGAGACCCAGTACTTC
CDR3: CASSPREGEETQYF

J: TRBJ1-1
V: TRBV7-9
size: .
D: .
DNA: TGTGCCAGCAGCTTAGCGGGGCGAGGGAACACTGAAGCTTTCTTT
CDR3: CASSLAGRGNTEAFF

J: TRBJ1-1
V: TRBV28
size: once
D: TRBD1
DNA: TGTGCCAGCAGCCCCGGGACAGGGCACACTGAAGCTTTCTTT
CDR3: CASSPGTGHTEAFF

J: TRBJ2-1
V: TRBV11-3
size: .
D: TRBD1
DNA: TGTGCCAGCAGCTTAGAGAATATACAGGGACAGATCTACAATGAGCAGTTCTTC
CDR3: CASSLENIQGQIYNEQFF